This passage covers 8 T cell receptor beta chains from one sample sequenced in a study of post-analysis software for immune sequencing data. Presence of unique molecular identifiers characterized the TCR beta cDNA libraries. MiXCR was run by TCRdb on the PCR reads, yielding one entry per CDR3 protein. The data contain approximately 460,000 distinct CDR3 sequences, around 40% of them singletons. The study, taken as a whole, reports: Higher frequency in patients than in controls was seen for roughly five TRBV segments, with TRBV5-6, TRBV5-1 and TRBV20-1 among them.

Their antigens remain unidentified. Sequenced input: blood. The receptors here all came from a girl under 18 with multiple sclerosis.

The rearrangement joins TRBV28 to TRBJ2-1, with D hard to call. There are 14 residues in the CDR3. The V end lost 2 bases, the J end lost 2 bases, and 7 bases lay between the germline ends. The germline gives CDR1 MDHEN, CDR2 SYDVKM. The CDR3 is CASSLTYPYNEQFF. In DNA form, the CDR3 reads TGTGCCAGCAGTTTAACCTATCCCTACAATGAGCAGTTCTTC.

The CDR3 nucleotides read TGTGCCAGCAGCGAGGGGGGGACTACCTCGTACAATGAGCAGTTCTTC. It yields the protein CASSEGGTTSYNEQFF. The J gene is TRBJ2-1, the V gene TRBV7-3; perhaps TRBD2 as D (7 bases). The CDR3 runs to 16 residues. Trimming removed 5 bases from V and 4 bases from J, with 18 bases in between. Per germline, CDR1 SGHTA and CDR2 FQGTGA.

The chain is built from TRBV12-3 or TRBV12-4 and TRBJ2-7; TRBD1 matches at 12 bases. Gene TRBJ2-5 matches the end of the DNA better, so the J call may be wrong. The CDR3 consists of 15 residues. This CDR3 is CASRNRDRGPETQYF. The DNA for the CDR3 is TGTGCCAGCAGAAACCGGGACAGGGGGCCGGAGACCCAGTACTTC.

The sample holds a few counts of this clonotype. The chain carries TRBV10-3 and TRBJ1-1; D not certain. V was shortened by 0 bases and J by 2 bases, with 10 bases between the two germline ends. The CDR3 length is 15 residues. Germline-derived CDR1 and CDR2 are ENHRY and SYGVKD. CDR3 in amino acids: CAISESAAKNTEAFF. CDR3 coding DNA: TGTGCCATCAGTGAGTCTGCAGCCAAAAACACTGAAGCTTTCTTT.

A note on this clonotype: Being one base from a much bigger clone, this may be a read error. The chain combines TRBV28 with TRBJ2-1, with D possibly being TRBD1 or TRBD2 (5 bases each). The J call is in doubt because the DNA end fits TRBJ2-7 better. Looked up from germline, CDR1 is MDHEN and CDR2 is SYDVKM. This CDR3 region has 17 residues. The CDR3 bases are TGTGCCAGCAGTTACTGGGTATGGGGGAACCCATACAATGAGCAGTACTTC. Translated, it gives CASSYWVWGNPYNEQYF.

V usage is TRBV28 and J usage is TRBJ2-7; perhaps TRBD1 as D (6 bases). CDR1 is MDHEN and CDR2 is SYDVKM in the germline V gene. The CDR3 has 15 amino acids. Trimming took off 6 bases at V and 2 bases at J, with 17 bases between the two ends. The CDR3 here is CASRLRQGWAYEQYF. The CDR3 DNA sequence: TGTGCCAGCAGATTACGTCAGGGGTGGGCCTACGAGCAGTACTTC.

This clonotype was recorded a few times. This rearrangement joins TRBV12-3 or TRBV12-4 to TRBJ2-1, with D possibly matching TRBD1 (5 bases). Trimming shortened V by 5 bases and J by 0 bases, and 14 bases separated the two germline ends. CDR3 length: 16 amino acids. CDR3: CASSPRGDSSYNEQFF. For the CDR3, the DNA is TGTGCCAGCAGTCCCCGAGGTGACAGCTCCTACAATGAGCAGTTCTTC.

The CDR3 is CASSRGDAQPQHF. The CDR3 region has the DNA TGTGCCAGCAGTAGGGGGGACGCTCAGCCCCAGCATTTT. The chain recombines TRBV12-3 or TRBV12-4 with TRBJ1-5; D perhaps matches TRBD1 (6 bases). CDR3 length: 13 residues. V was cut by 5 bases and J by 6 bases, with 11 bases left in between.